Listed here are 20 T cell receptor beta chains from one sample, sequenced in a study of cytomegalovirus exposure and HLA in healthy donors. The PCR ran on 60 Vbeta and 13 Jbeta primers. The table came from immunoSEQ multiplex PCR; TCRdb's copy has only in-frame clones and leaves some out. The sample has 120,000 to 150,000 clones, 73% seen once; the top ten hold 1.3%. The sequenced sample consisted of PBMCs. The receptors were sampled from a woman in her thirties or forties in good health and CMV-seronegative.

The rearrangement joins TRBV2 to TRBJ2-2; TRBD2 is a possible D gene (7 bases). The germline V and J ends were trimmed by 7 bases and 3 bases, with 18 bases remaining between them. Per the germline V gene, CDR1 is SNHLY and CDR2 is FYNNEI. The CDR3 spans 16 residues. The CDR3 reads CASKGDGGPDTGELFF. CDR3 in DNA: TGTGCCAGCAAGGGTGACGGGGGGCCTGACACCGGGGAGCTGTTTTTT.

The rearrangement joins TRBV25-1 to TRBJ2-7, with D perhaps matching TRBD1 (6 bases). The CDR3 runs 15 residues. Trimming took off 2 bases at V and 2 bases at J, with 13 bases between the two ends. The germline V gene has CDR1 MGHDK and CDR2 SYGVNS. The CDR3: CASSEGSGAAYEQYV. The CDR3 DNA sequence: TGTGCCAGCAGTGAAGGTTCAGGGGCGGCCTACGAGCAGTACGTC.

The chain carries TRBV28 and TRBJ2-7; 8 bases align to TRBD1. Germline V lookup: CDR1 MDHEN, CDR2 SYDVKM. The CDR3 runs 15 residues. J was trimmed by 5 bases and V by 6 bases; bases with no gene match: 12. This CDR3 is CASSQTGGTGHEQYV. In DNA form, the CDR3 reads TGTGCCAGCAGCCAAACAGGGGGAACGGGGCACGAGCAGTACGTC.

This clone was counted a few times. This rearrangement joins TRBV7-9 to TRBJ1-4; D gene ambiguous. V gave up 11 bases and J gave up 8 bases, with 18 bases separating them. This CDR3 has 13 residues. CDR1 is SEHNR, CDR2 FQNEAQ, per germline (reference sequence). The CDR3 DNA reads TGTGCCGGTTCGACGAGGGTGGGGGAAAAACTGTTTTTT. It encodes CAGSTRVGEKLFF.

This clone is a singleton in its sample. The V call is TRBV9, the J call TRBJ1-1, with D possibly being TRBD1 (6 bases). V lost 0 bases and J lost 6, with 9 bases in between. This CDR3 is built from 13 residues. The germline V gene has CDR1 SGDLS and CDR2 YYNGEE. The CDR3 nucleotides read TGTGCCAGCAGCGTAGCAGGGGCAGCTGAAGCTTTCTTT. As protein: CASSVAGAAEAFF.

The chain joins TRBV6-6 to TRBJ2-1; perhaps TRBD1 as D (6 bases). Germline values: CDR1 MNHNY, CDR2 SVGAGI (reference sequence). This CDR3 spans 14 amino acids. Between the trimmed V and J ends, which lost 6 bases and 8 bases, there was a span of 17 bases. The CDR3 region has the DNA TGTGCCAGCAGCCCTCCCAAACCAGGGGATGAGCAGTTCTTC. Encoded protein: CASSPPKPGDEQFF.

This rearrangement joins TRBV6-5 to TRBJ2-5; D possibly corresponds to TRBD2 (5 bases). The V end was cut by 4 bases, the J end by 5 bases, with 8 bases between. The CDR3 spans 12 residues. Germline CDR1 is MNHEY and CDR2 is SVGAGI. The CDR3 region has the DNA TGTGCCAGCAGTTTCCCGGGGGAGACCCAGTACTTC. This translates into CASSFPGETQYF.

This chain links TRBV28 with TRBJ2-1; 13 bases line up with TRBD2. Germline V lookup: CDR1 MDHEN, CDR2 SYDVKM. V shed 8 bases and J 5 bases; nucleotides not matched to a gene: 6. The CDR3 extends over 15 amino acids. DNA for the CDR3: TGTGCCAGCCAAACTAGCGGGGGGGTCAACAATGAGCAGTTCTTC. It yields the protein CASQTSGGVNNEQFF. Combining the CDR3 with reference TRBV28 and TRBJ2-1 gives the whole variable domain DVKVTQSSRYLVKRTGEKVFLECVQDMDHENMFWYRQDPGLGLRLIYFSYDVKMKEKGDIPEGYSVSREKKERFSLILESASTNQTSMYLCASQTSGGVNNEQFFGPGTRLTVL.

Concerning this clone itself: This sequence may be a read error, since a much larger clone differs from it by one base. V gene TRBV2 combines with J gene TRBJ2-5; a weak D match, TRBD1 (6 bases). The DNA end is more similar to TRBJ2-7, so the J call may be wrong. CDR1 and CDR2 (germline): SNHLY, FYNNEI. The CDR3 consists of 14 residues. CDR3 region: CASSAQGALSEQYF. The DNA of the CDR3 is TGTGCCAGCAGTGCACAGGGAGCCCTCTCCGAGCAGTACTTC.

V gene TRBV6-1 combines with J gene TRBJ2-1; the match to TRBD2 covers 10 bases. J gave up 6 bases and V 6 bases, and 8 bases lay outside the gene matches. The germline V gene has CDR1 MNHNS and CDR2 SASEGT. The CDR3 has 15 residues. The CDR3 here is CASSLLAGEANEQFF. The CDR3 DNA is TGTGCCAGCAGCCTTCTAGCGGGGGAGGCCAATGAGCAGTTCTTC.

The V and J genes are TRBV28 and TRBJ2-1; D is unclear. The CDR3 sequence is 15 residues long. CDR1 and CDR2 from the germline V gene are MDHEN and SYDVKM. V was pared by 4 bases and J by 0 bases, with 10 bases between. CDR3 protein: CASSSRQISYNEQFF. The CDR3 DNA is TGTGCCAGCAGTTCAAGACAAATCTCCTACAATGAGCAGTTCTTC.

The V call is TRBV5-3, the J call TRBJ1-1; tentative D call: TRBD1 (5 bases). TRBV5-3 carries the ORF label, with uncertain function. Trimming pared 4 bases from V and 4 bases from J, leaving 17 bases between. The CDR3 totals 15 residues. CDR3 amino acids: CARSPQQVLTTEAFF. The CDR3 region has the DNA TGTGCCAGAAGCCCTCAACAGGTTTTGACCACTGAAGCTTTCTTT.

V usage is TRBV19 and J usage is TRBJ1-2; 7 positions agree with TRBD1. Germline V gene data show CDR1 as LNHDA and CDR2 as SQIVND (reference sequence). The V and J ends lost 4 bases and 0 bases, in that order; junction bases with no gene match: 5. The CDR3 runs 15 residues. Here the CDR3 reads CASSRDSRANYGYTF. Written as DNA, the CDR3 is TGTGCCAGTAGTAGGGACAGCCGAGCTAACTATGGCTACACCTTC.

This chain joins TRBV28 and TRBJ1-2; D not certain. CDR1 MDHEN and CDR2 SYDVKM come from the germline V gene. The CDR3 is 12 residues long. Trimming left V 6 bases short and J 1 base short, with 6 bases between. CDR3 protein: CASSGSNYGYTF. The CDR3 nucleotides read TGTGCCAGCAGCGGGAGTAACTATGGCTACACCTTC.

This clone is a singleton in its sample. This chain's CDR3 is CASSRNPGQGEDGYTF. The CDR3 coding sequence is TGCGCCAGCAGCCGTAACCCGGGACAGGGGGAAGATGGCTACACCTTC. The V gene is TRBV5-1, the J gene TRBJ1-2; TRBD1 matches at 11 bases. This CDR3 comprises 16 residues. Germline assignment: CDR1 SGHRS and CDR2 YFSETQ. Trimming at V came to 4 bases and at J to 6 bases, leaving 11 bases not matched to a gene. The variable domain in full, with the rest retrieved from reference TRBV5-1 and TRBJ1-2, is KAGVTQTPRYLIKTRGQQVTLSCSPISGHRSVSWYQQTPGQGLQFLFEYFSETQRNKGNFPGRFSGRQFSNSRSEMNVSTLELGDSALYLCASSRNPGQGEDGYTFGSGTRLTVV.

The V call is TRBV5-1, the J call TRBJ2-5; perhaps TRBD2 as D (6 bases). Trimming shortened V by 0 bases and J by 3 bases, and 12 bases separated the two germline ends. The germline V gene has CDR1 SGHRS and CDR2 YFSETQ. This CDR3 spans 15 amino acids. CDR3 DNA: TGCGCCAGCAGCTTGGCCGGGACTTCAAAAGAGACCCAGTACTTC. Amino acid sequence: CASSLAGTSKETQYF.

Here the CDR3 reads CASTSWGLASQETQYF. The CDR3 DNA is TGTGCCAGCACGAGTTGGGGACTAGCTAGCCAAGAGACCCAGTACTTC. The chain has TRBV6-6 and TRBJ2-5; 9 bases fit TRBD2. The CDR3 runs to 16 residues. With 7 bases clipped from V and 1 base from J, the junction kept 10 bases outside the gene matches. The germline CDR1 and CDR2 sequences are MNHNY and SVGAGI (reference sequence).

This rearrangement joins TRBV7-6 to TRBJ2-5, with TRBD2 matching over 10 bases. In germline, CDR1 is SGHVS, CDR2 FNYEAQ. The CDR3 has 17 amino acids. V lost 5 bases and J lost 0; bases outside the gene matches: 9. CDR3 protein: CASSAPGSGGNQETQYF. As DNA, the CDR3 is TGTGCCAGCAGCGCCCCCGGTAGCGGGGGGAACCAAGAGACCCAGTACTTC.

V gene TRBV9 combines with J gene TRBJ2-2; TRBD2 aligns across 10 bases. CDR3 length equals 16 residues. V trimming: 0 bases; J trimming: 5 bases; junction bases outside the gene matches: 4. CDR1 SGDLS and CDR2 YYNGEE come from the germline V gene. The DNA of the CDR3 is TGTGCCAGCAGCGTAGGAGCGGGGGGGCGAACCGGGGAGCTGTTTTTT. Protein: CASSVGAGGRTGELFF.

The J gene is TRBJ1-3, the V gene TRBV27; no definite D call. The ends were cut back, 5 bases at V and 0 bases at J, with 14 bases in the middle. Germline V gene sequence: CDR1 MNHEY, CDR2 SMNVEV (reference sequence). The CDR3 runs to 16 residues. The CDR3 sequence: CASSPRQVSSGNTIYF. CDR3 coding DNA: TGTGCCAGCAGTCCCCGCCAAGTCAGCTCTGGAAACACCATATATTTT.